This TCR beta chain was sequenced in a study of graft-versus-host responses after intestinal transplantation. The wider study: Every transplant recipient was induced with anti-thymocyte globulin, then maintained on tacrolimus and steroids for about 3 years.

Sorting of proliferating CFSE-low CD3+CD4+ and CD3+CD8+ responders took place after the reaction. Produced via immunoSEQ multiplex PCR; TCRdb's table is partial and in-frame only. The data show around 13,000 clones, around two fifths seen once. This clone has a handful of counts. Study-wide results and caveats: Among recipient marrow samples, GvH clones were found; some appeared first in ileum or blood.

Germline V CDR1 and CDR2: WNHNN, SYGVQD (reference sequence). The CDR3 covers 15 residues. Trimming shortened V by 4 bases and J by 8 bases, and 17 bases separated the two germline ends. This clonotype originated in a human patient who received an intestinal transplant. The chain recombines TRBV10-1 with TRBJ1-4; D is perhaps TRBD1 (5 bases). The specimen was alloreactive CD4+ T cells from a mixed lymphocyte reaction culture, collected before intestinal transplant. Specified subset: CFSE-low proliferating T cells sorted from roughly six-day pre-transplant mixed lymphocyte reaction (GvH or HvG direction). In nucleotides, the CDR3 is TGCGCCAGCAGTGCCGGGTGGGGGGAAAGAGAAAAACTGTTTTTT. Protein product: CASSAGWGEREKLFF.